A selection of T cell receptor beta chains follows, all from one sample in a study of human T cells and chemical hapten exposure. One entry per CDR3 protein results from TCRdb running MiXCR on the RACE reads. Of approximately 77,000 distinct CDR3 sequences in the sample, approximately 15% are singletons; the top ten hold more than 3.5%. The sample consisted of whole blood, taken in connection with sensitization to the hapten diphenylcyclopropenone (DPC). Every receptor here comes from a woman aged 45-65 years with alopecia areata. Some clones in this sample may be carry-over from other donors' samples. Each CDR3 is given with its conserved first and last residue. A D gene is named only where the DNA matches it firmly. Expanded clones get a size class; other rows say once, few or many, or leave the size out.

>NA|TRBV24-1|TRBJ2-7|many
TGTGCCACCGGAGGGAACAGCTACGAGCAGTACTTC
CATGGNSYEQYF
>NA|TRBV5-4|TRBJ1-2|NA
TGTGCCAGCAGCGCTTCAGCGGTCCGGGGCTACACCTTC
CASSASAVRGYTF
>NA|TRBV20-1|TRBJ2-6|few
TGCAGTGCACCCATTAGCTCTGGGGCCAACGTCCTGACTTTC
CSAPISSGANVLTF
>TRBD1|TRBV29-1|TRBJ1-1|few
TGCAGCGTCCTCACGCCGGGACAGATACCCACTGAAGCTTTCTTT
CSVLTPGQIPTEAFF
>TRBD1|TRBV20-1|TRBJ2-1|many
TGCAGTGCTTTAAATCCGGGACAGAGATACAATGAGCAGTTCTTC
CSALNPGQRYNEQFF
>NA|TRBV20-1|TRBJ2-7|NA
TGCAGTGCTACCAATCGACAGGATGAGCAGTACTTC
CSATNRQDEQYF
>TRBD1|TRBV6-5|TRBJ1-6|NA
TGTGCCAGCAGTCAGGGGGCAGGTTCACCCCTCCACTTT
CASSQGAGSPLHF
>NA|TRBV5-6|TRBJ1-4|NA
TGTGCCAGCAGCTTGAATTTTGAAAAACTGTTTTTT
CASSLNFEKLFF
>NA|TRBV16|TRBJ1-5|many
TGTGCCAGCAGCCAAGCGGGGGTTAGCAATCAGCCCCAGCATTTT
CASSQAGVSNQPQHF
>TRBD2|TRBV18|TRBJ2-1|NA
TGTGCCAGCTCACCGCCTAGCGGTGGGAATGAGCAGTTCTTC
CASSPPSGGNEQFF
>TRBD2|TRBV7-2|TRBJ2-3|many
TGTGCCAGCAGCTTACTTATAGCGGGGGGCAGCACAGATACGCAGTATTTT
CASSLLIAGGSTDTQYF
>TRBD2|TRBV7-2|TRBJ2-7|many
TGTGCCAGCAGCTCTCCTAGCGGGAGTAGCGAGCAGTACTTC
CASSSPSGSSEQYF
>TRBD1|TRBV19|TRBJ2-7|few
TGTGCCAGTAGTATTAGGGACAGGCCCTACGAGCAGTACTTC
CASSIRDRPYEQYF
>NA|TRBV12-3/TRBV12-4|TRBJ1-5|NA
TGTGCCAGCAGTTCTGGATTACCCAGGAATCAGCCCCAGCATTTT
CASSSGLPRNQPQHF
>TRBD1|TRBV5-1|TRBJ2-5|few
TGCGCCAGCAGCCGACAGGGCCAACAAGAGACCCAGTACTTC
CASSRQGQQETQYF
>NA|TRBV7-9|TRBJ2-4|few
TGTGCCAGCAGCATGAACTCGGACATTCAGTACTTC
CASSMNSDIQYF
>NA|TRBV7-8|TRBJ2-5|few
TGTGCCAGCAGCTTAGTAATCGGGGGTCGAGGGACCCAGTACTTC
CASSLVIGGRGTQYF
>NA|TRBV27|TRBJ2-5|few
TGTGCCAGCAGTCCCGCTGGAGAGGGGACCCAGTACTTC
CASSPAGEGTQYF
>TRBD1|TRBV29-1|TRBJ1-2|NA
TGCAGCGTGGGACAGGGTAACGGCTACACCTTC
CSVGQGNGYTF
>NA|TRBV13|TRBJ2-4|NA
TGTGCCAGCAGCTTGGCCTTCGACAAAAACATTCAGTACTTC
CASSLAFDKNIQYF
>NA|TRBV12-3/TRBV12-4|TRBJ2-1|few
TGTGCCAGCAGTTTATTGGAGTCTTCGGGGAATGAGCAGTTCTTC
CASSLLESSGNEQFF
>TRBD1|TRBV28|TRBJ2-7|NA
TGTGCCAGCAGTTGGGGACAGGGCCCCTACGAGCAGTACTTC
CASSWGQGPYEQYF
>NA|TRBV6-2/TRBV6-3|TRBJ2-7|few
TGTGCCAGCAGACCCACGGGGCCATACTACGAGCAGTACTTC
CASRPTGPYYEQYF
>TRBD1|TRBV9|TRBJ1-2|NA
TGTGCCAGCAGCGCCAGGACAGGGGACGACTATGGCTACACCTTC
CASSARTGDDYGYTF
>NA|TRBV21-1|TRBJ2-3|many
TGTGCCAGCAGCGCTCGAGGGACAGGGGGATCAGATACGCAGTATTTT
CASSARGTGGSDTQYF
>TRBD1|TRBV11-2|TRBJ2-3|NA
TGTGCCAGCAGCAATTCGGGACAGCGCACAGATACGCAGTATTTT
CASSNSGQRTDTQYF
>NA|TRBV20-1|TRBJ1-1|NA
TGCAGTGCTAGAGATCCTAGAGGGCTGGGGCAGGGGTACTATCTAGGCACTGAAGCTTTCTTT
CSARDPRGLGQGYYLGTEAFF
>NA|TRBV28|TRBJ1-6|many
TGTGCCAGCATTGCAGGGAGCTCCTATAATTCACCCCTCCACTTT
CASIAGSSYNSPLHF
>NA|TRBV6-6|TRBJ1-1|NA
TGTGCCAGCAGTTCCCGGCAGGTAGCAGAGACTGAAGCTTTCTTT
CASSSRQVAETEAFF
>NA|TRBV2|TRBJ1-1|few
TGTGCCAGCAGGGTCGGACTGGCTGTTTCTGAAGCTTTCTTT
CASRVGLAVSEAFF
>TRBD2|TRBV11-3|TRBJ2-1|once
TGTGCCAGCAGCTTAGGGCGGGAGAATGAGCAGTTCTTC
CASSLGRENEQFF
>NA|TRBV20-1|TRBJ1-3|many
TGCAGTGCTAGAGCTAGTGGGGGCCCTCCTGGAAACACCATATATTTT
CSARASGGPPGNTIYF
>NA|TRBV7-8|TRBJ2-3|NA
TGTGCCAGCAGCCCGTACCTAGCTAGCACAGATACGCAGTATTTT
CASSPYLASTDTQYF
>TRBD1|TRBV7-8|TRBJ2-2|many
TGTGCCAGCAGCTTAGTGGGACAGTCAACCGGGGAGCTGTTTTTT
CASSLVGQSTGELFF
>NA|TRBV14|TRBJ2-5|NA
TGTGCCAGCAGCCAAGGGAGATGGGACCAAGAGACCCAGTACTTC
CASSQGRWDQETQYF
>TRBD2|TRBV5-6|TRBJ2-1|NA
TGTGCCAGCAGCTTGTTACTAGCGGCCTACAATGAGCAGTTCTTC
CASSLLLAAYNEQFF
>NA|TRBV28|TRBJ1-4|NA
TGTGCCAGCACCCATGGAGGCCCAAATGAAAAACTGTTTTTT
CASTHGGPNEKLFF
>NA|TRBV20-1|TRBJ2-5|NA
TGCAGTTCCGGCCGGGGGGCTCTTGAGACCCAGTACTTC
CSSGRGALETQYF
>TRBD1|TRBV20-1|TRBJ2-7|NA
TGCAGTGCTACTCTTCGGACAGGGCTCGAGCAGTACTTC
CSATLRTGLEQYF
>NA|TRBV3-2|TRBJ2-5|NA
TGTGCCAGCAGCCACATAGAGGGGCCGGAGACCCAGTACTTC
CASSHIEGPETQYF
>NA|TRBV19|TRBJ1-5|NA
TGTGCCAGTAGTCTTACAACCGATCAGCCCCAGCATTTT
CASSLTTDQPQHF
>NA|TRBV4-2|TRBJ2-5|NA
TGTGCCAGCAGCCAAGATGTGTCAGGGGAGACCCAGTACTTC
CASSQDVSGETQYF
>NA|TRBV6-2/TRBV6-3|TRBJ2-3|NA
TGTGCCAGCAGCCAACAGGCAGCTAGCACAGATACGCAGTATTTT
CASSQQAASTDTQYF